These T cell receptor beta chains were read from a single sample in a study of blood T cell repertoires in COVID-19. The data were produced by immunoSEQ multiplex PCR, yet TCRdb's version contains in-frame clones alone and is incomplete. The table includes around 160,000 clones, roughly 84% detected once. Sequenced: peripheral blood. The receptor source for this set is a human donor in a cohort sampled during active COVID-19. The CDR3 runs from the conserved cysteine through the conserved F or W. D genes are given only for firm matches. For some rows the clone size is stated as once, few or many, or as a class when expanded; others skip it.

TRBV5-5	TRBJ1-6	-	-	TGTGCCAGCAGCTTGGAGTGGCGACAGGTCCTCTCCTATAATTCACCCCTCCACTTT	CASSLEWRQVLSYNSPLHF
TRBV3-1/TRBV3-2	TRBJ2-3	TRBD2	-	TGTGCCAGCAGCCAACCCGGGGGGGCGGATACGCAGTATTTT	CASSQPGGADTQYF
TRBV7-8	TRBJ2-3	-	-	TGTGCCAGCAGGCTGGCGGGGGCTACAGATACGCAGTATTTT	CASRLAGATDTQYF
TRBV15	TRBJ1-5	-	-	TGTGCCACCAGCAGAGATGGACAGACCGTCCATCAGCCCCAGCATTTT	CATSRDGQTVHQPQHF
TRBV7-2	TRBJ1-2	-	-	TGTGCCAGCAGTTCAGGGATCTACTATGGCTACACCTTC	CASSSGIYYGYTF
TRBV6-5	TRBJ2-1	TRBD2	many	TGTGCCAGCAGTTCTCTCTGGCGGGGGTCCTACAATGAGCAGTTCTTC	CASSSLWRGSYNEQFF
TRBV4-1	TRBJ2-3	-	-	TGCGCCAGCAGCCCCGGGGGAAGCACAGATACGCAGTATTTT	CASSPGGSTDTQYF
TRBV6-2/TRBV6-3	TRBJ1-2	TRBD1	few	TGTGCCAGCAGTTCCCTACAGGGGGGGAATGGCTACACCTTC	CASSSLQGGNGYTF
TRBV12-3/TRBV12-4	TRBJ1-2	-	-	TGTGCCAGCAGCTTCTCTTGGGCTGGCTACACCTTC	CASSFSWAGYTF
TRBV6-2/TRBV6-3	TRBJ2-2	TRBD2	-	TGTGCCAGCAGTTATGGGACTAGAACCGGGGAGCTGTTTTTT	CASSYGTRTGELFF
TRBV5-1	TRBJ2-7	TRBD1	few	TGCGCCAGCAGCTGGCTAGGGACAGGGGACGAGCAGTACTTC	CASSWLGTGDEQYF
TRBV6-1	TRBJ2-5	TRBD2	-	TGTGCCAGCAGTGTTCTAGCGGGGGAGACCCAGTACTTC	CASSVLAGETQYF
TRBV7-2	TRBJ1-5	-	-	TGTGCCAGCAGCTTAATGGGCTCCGGGTCAGGGAGGAGGGTTATGCATTTT	CASSLMGSGSGRRVMHF
TRBV7-8	TRBJ1-2	-	-	TGTGCCAGCAGCTTAGGTCGGGGAGGCTACACCTTC	CASSLGRGGYTF
TRBV27	TRBJ1-6	-	-	TGTGCCAGCACCCCGCATCAGGGGAATTCACCCCTCCACTTT	CASTPHQGNSPLHF
TRBV3-1/TRBV3-2	TRBJ1-1	-	-	TGTGCCAGCAGCCAGGTGTACGGGCAGGGTGAAGCTTTCTTT	CASSQVYGQGEAFF
TRBV19	TRBJ2-2	TRBD2	-	TGTGCCAGCCGATACGGGGGGTTTCACGCCGGGGAGCTGTTTTTT	CASRYGGFHAGELFF
TRBV13	TRBJ2-6	-	-	TGTGCCAGCAGCCCCCATGGGGCCAACGTCCTGACTTTC	CASSPHGANVLTF
TRBV9	TRBJ1-3	-	once	TGTGCCAGCAGCGCCAGGGGACAATCTTCTGGAAACACCATATATTTT	CASSARGQSSGNTIYF
TRBV5-1	TRBJ1-4	TRBD1	-	TGCGCCAGCAGCTCCCGACAGGGAACTAATGAAAAACTGTTTTTT	CASSSRQGTNEKLFF
TRBV5-1	TRBJ2-6	-	-	TGCGCCAGCATCCCCGGGGGGCATGGGGCCAACGTCCTGACTTTC	CASIPGGHGANVLTF
TRBV6-7	TRBJ1-5	-	-	TGTGCCAGCAGTTACTCTTTCGGGGTCCGACAGCCCCAGCATTTT	CASSYSFGVRQPQHF
TRBV6-5	TRBJ1-5	-	-	TGTGCCAGCAGTCACGGACAGAATCAGCCCCAGCATTTT	CASSHGQNQPQHF
TRBV19	TRBJ2-2	TRBD2	-	TGTGCCAGTAGTATGGGCCCGGGGGGCACCGGGGAGCTGTTTTTT	CASSMGPGGTGELFF
TRBV27	TRBJ2-7	TRBD1	few	TGTGCCAGCAGTTATGGGACAGGGAGGTACGAGCAGTACTTC	CASSYGTGRYEQYF
TRBV10-3	TRBJ2-3	-	-	TGTGCCATCAGTGAGGGGGGCGGGACAGATACGCAGTATTTT	CAISEGGGTDTQYF
TRBV6-2/TRBV6-3	TRBJ1-2	-	-	TGTGCCAGCAGCCAATCGGCAGGGGGCTACACCTTC	CASSQSAGGYTF
TRBV5-8	TRBJ2-7	-	-	TGTGCCAGCAGCTTGTCGGTCAGGCGGGGCTACGAGCAGTACTTC	CASSLSVRRGYEQYF
TRBV20-1	TRBJ1-5	-	-	TGCAGTGCTAGTCCCGCGGGCGATCAGCCCCAGCATTTT	CSASPAGDQPQHF
TRBV7-9	TRBJ2-7	TRBD1	-	TGTGCCAGCAGCTTTGCACAGGGGATGACCTACGAGCAGTACTTC	CASSFAQGMTYEQYF
TRBV6-1	TRBJ1-6	-	-	TGTGCCAGCAGTGAAGCTGGGGCAAGCTCCTATAATTCACCCCTCCACTTT	CASSEAGASSYNSPLHF
TRBV24-1	TRBJ2-1	TRBD2	-	TGTGCCACCAGGGATAGCGGGGGAGTATACAATGAGCAGTTCTTC	CATRDSGGVYNEQFF
TRBV7-2	TRBJ1-2	-	-	TGTGCCAGCAGCACCGACAGCCGGATTAACTATGGCTACACCTTC	CASSTDSRINYGYTF
TRBV12-3/TRBV12-4	TRBJ1-6	-	-	TGTGCCAGCAAAGGAACAGGCTTTTCACCCCTCCACTTT	CASKGTGFSPLHF
TRBV5-4	TRBJ1-6	-	-	TGTGCCAGCAGCCACTATAGCTCCTATAATTCACCCCTCCACTTT	CASSHYSSYNSPLHF
TRBV24-1	TRBJ2-3	TRBD1	-	TGTGCCACCAGTGATTTGCGCAGGGGGCAAGATACGCAGTATTTT	CATSDLRRGQDTQYF
TRBV6-5	TRBJ2-5	TRBD2	-	TGTGCCAGCAGTTACGGGCGGGGGGCTATTCAAGAGACCCAGTACTTC	CASSYGRGAIQETQYF
TRBV14	TRBJ1-1	-	once	TGTGCCAGCAGCCATGGGCCCCAAGCTTTCTTT	CASSHGPQAFF
TRBV5-1	TRBJ2-5	-	-	TGCGCCAGCAGCGGGGACATCCAAGAGACCCAGTACTTC	CASSGDIQETQYF